These T cell receptor beta chains were read from a single sample in a study of T cell repertoires in cytomegalovirus infection. Antigen specificity for these receptors is unknown. TCRdb reprocessed the reads with MiXCR, giving one entry per CDR3 protein. The repertoire holds 570,000 or so distinct CDR3 sequences, with 40% as singletons. The starting material was cultured PBMCs, obtained from culture after CMV antigen stimulation. The receptors were sampled from a human donor in good health (CMV status not recorded). Some clones in this sample may be carry-over from other donors' samples. The CDR3 runs from the conserved cysteine through the conserved F or W. The D gene is left open where the match is weak. Clone size is shown for a subset of rows, as once, few, many or a class of expanded clone.

d_call	clone_size	v_call	j_call	cdr3_nt	cdr3_aa
NA	few	TRBV11-2	TRBJ1-2	TGTGCCAGCAGTAGGGTGTCGGGAAACTATGGCTACACCTTC	CASSRVSGNYGYTF
NA	NA	TRBV7-9	TRBJ2-1	TGTGCCAGCAGCTTTAATGAGCAGTTCTTC	CASSFNEQFF
NA	few	TRBV7-8	TRBJ2-1	TGTGCCAGCAGCCACCTTGAACCGAATGAGCAGTTCTTC	CASSHLEPNEQFF
TRBD2	NA	TRBV19	TRBJ2-2	TGTGCCAGCCTACGGACTAGCGGGGTCGGGGAGCTGTTTTTT	CASLRTSGVGELFF
NA	NA	TRBV27	TRBJ1-5	TGTGCCAGCAGTTACTACGGGGCTGCCAATCAGCCCCAGCATTTT	CASSYYGAANQPQHF
TRBD2	NA	TRBV20-1	TRBJ2-7	TGCAGTGCTGCGGATAGTGCGGGAGGGTCACTGCAGTACTTC	CSAADSAGGSLQYF
TRBD1	few	TRBV4-1	TRBJ1-6	TGCGCCAGCAGCCCGGGGACAGGGCGAAGGAATTCACCCCTCCACTTT	CASSPGTGRRNSPLHF
NA	NA	TRBV11-1	TRBJ2-3	TGTGCCAGCAGCCGTTCTCCTAGCACAGATACGCAGTATTTT	CASSRSPSTDTQYF
NA	NA	TRBV7-8	TRBJ2-6	TGTGCCAGCAGCCGCTGGAACTCTGGGGCCAACGTCCTGACTTTC	CASSRWNSGANVLTF
NA	few	TRBV11-2	TRBJ2-6	TGTGCCAGCAGCTTAGTGTCACTGCGGGGGCGCTCTGGGGCCAACGTCCTGACTTTC	CASSLVSLRGRSGANVLTF
TRBD2	NA	TRBV2	TRBJ2-1	TGTGCCAGCAGCCCTCTAGCGGGAGGTCGCAATGAGCAGTTCTTC	CASSPLAGGRNEQFF